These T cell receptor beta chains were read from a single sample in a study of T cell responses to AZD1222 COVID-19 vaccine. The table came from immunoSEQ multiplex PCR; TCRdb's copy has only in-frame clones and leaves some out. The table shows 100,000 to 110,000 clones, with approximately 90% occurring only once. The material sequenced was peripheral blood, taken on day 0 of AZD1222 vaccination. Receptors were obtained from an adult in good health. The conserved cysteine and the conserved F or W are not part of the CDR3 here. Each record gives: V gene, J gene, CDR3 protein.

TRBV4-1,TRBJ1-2,ASSQDLGREATIDYGYT
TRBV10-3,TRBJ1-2,AISAGQGNYGYT
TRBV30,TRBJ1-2,AWSKPTVRGGYT
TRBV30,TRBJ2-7,AGWGAVGEQY
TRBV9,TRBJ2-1,ASSVGAQSYNEQF
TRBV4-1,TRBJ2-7,ASSQVGRAYEQY
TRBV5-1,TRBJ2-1,ASSRAEGVRGYNEQF
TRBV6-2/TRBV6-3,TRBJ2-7,ASSRTGSYEQY
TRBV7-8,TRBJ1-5,ASSLFRVPGVGNQPQH
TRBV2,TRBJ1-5,ASTEGRGNQPQH
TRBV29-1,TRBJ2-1,STERVDEQF
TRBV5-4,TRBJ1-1,ASEAGDRRGRTEAF
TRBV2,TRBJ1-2,ASSERRGNGYT
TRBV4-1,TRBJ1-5,ASSHQDREQPQH
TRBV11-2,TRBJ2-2,ASSLQGEVTGELF
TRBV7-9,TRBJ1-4,ASRDTGPQLF
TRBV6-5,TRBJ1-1,ASSPRPTSNTEAF
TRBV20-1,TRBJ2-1,SARTDNEQF
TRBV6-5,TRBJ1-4,ASSQQGASEKLF
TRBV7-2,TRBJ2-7,ASNPGLATYEQY
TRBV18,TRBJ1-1,ASSPSRQSLETEAF
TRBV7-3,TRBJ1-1,ASRQQGDTEAF
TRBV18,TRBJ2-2,ASSPLRVNTGELF
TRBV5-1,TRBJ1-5,ASSIDRGGNQPQH
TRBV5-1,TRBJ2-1,ASSLGDRATDEQF
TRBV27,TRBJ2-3,ASTSDRANFADTQY
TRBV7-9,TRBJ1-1,ASSSPRGGTEAF
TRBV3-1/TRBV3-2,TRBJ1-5,ASSQDFGGQPQH
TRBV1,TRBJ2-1,TSSQDVRLAGNNEQF
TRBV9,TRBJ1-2,ASNRQGDYGYT
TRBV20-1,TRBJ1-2,SASLGQGVGYT
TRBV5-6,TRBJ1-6,ASSLHGGYNSPLH
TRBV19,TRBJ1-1,ASSSDAGNAEAF
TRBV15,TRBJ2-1,ATSSLLETPGNEQF
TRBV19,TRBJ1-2,ASSRDRGNSWYGYT
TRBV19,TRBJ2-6,ASSSRDRYSGANVLT
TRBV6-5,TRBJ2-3,ASGPGVTDTQY
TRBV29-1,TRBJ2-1,SVVASGGPREQF
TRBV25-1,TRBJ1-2,ASTGGMNYGYT
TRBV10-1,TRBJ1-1,ASRRGRWTEAF
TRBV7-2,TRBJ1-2,ASSLRLNDGYT
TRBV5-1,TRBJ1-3,ASSEGQLSGNTIY
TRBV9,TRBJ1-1,ASSGGYTEAF
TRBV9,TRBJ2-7,ASSVEDSSGKIYEQY
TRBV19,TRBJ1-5,ASSGQSGNQPQH
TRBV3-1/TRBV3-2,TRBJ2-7,ASSGRVSYEQY
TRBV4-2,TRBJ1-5,ASSRSGVGEGDQPQH